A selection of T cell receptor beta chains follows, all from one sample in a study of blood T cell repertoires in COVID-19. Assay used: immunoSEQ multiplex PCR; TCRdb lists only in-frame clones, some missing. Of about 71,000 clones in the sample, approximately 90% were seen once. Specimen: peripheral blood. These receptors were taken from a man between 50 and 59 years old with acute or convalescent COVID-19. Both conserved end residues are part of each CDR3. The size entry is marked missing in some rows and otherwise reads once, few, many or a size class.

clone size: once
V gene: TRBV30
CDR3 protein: CAWSPPKRGGRRCSDF

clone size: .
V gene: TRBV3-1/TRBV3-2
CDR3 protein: CASSNRGSKNIQYF

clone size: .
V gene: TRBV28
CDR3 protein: CASSDRVYEQYF

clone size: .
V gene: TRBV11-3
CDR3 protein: CASSLGDARGSYGYTF

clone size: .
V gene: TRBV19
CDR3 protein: CASSKLAGEVDRQFF

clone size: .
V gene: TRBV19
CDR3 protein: CATRQGQNGEKLFF

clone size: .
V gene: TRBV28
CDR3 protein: CASSRDSPSYEQYF

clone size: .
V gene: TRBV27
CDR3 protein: CASSLQGGLNTEAFF

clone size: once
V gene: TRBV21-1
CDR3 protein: CASSKKGARRTDTQYF

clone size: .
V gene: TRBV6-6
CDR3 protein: CASSPPAGGEQYF

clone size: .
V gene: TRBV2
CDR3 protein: CASIASGGYNSPLHF

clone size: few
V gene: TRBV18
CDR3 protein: CASSPDTTEAFF

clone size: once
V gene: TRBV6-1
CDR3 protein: CASSERQGAGNSPLHF

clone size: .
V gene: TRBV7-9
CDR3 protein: CASSSPSLARTGSSYEQYF

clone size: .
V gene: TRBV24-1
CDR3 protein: CATSDPGEGVGAFF

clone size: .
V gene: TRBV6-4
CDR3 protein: CASSDGTVGTYGYTF

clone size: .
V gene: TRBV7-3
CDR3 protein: CASSSIARRLAGSNEQFF

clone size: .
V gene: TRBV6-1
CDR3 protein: CASSEAGARGNQPQHF

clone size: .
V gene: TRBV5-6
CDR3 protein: CASGRSGYNFYEQYF

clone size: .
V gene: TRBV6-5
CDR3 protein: CASSYRGQGQPQHF

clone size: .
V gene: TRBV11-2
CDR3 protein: CASSLPGRTEAFF

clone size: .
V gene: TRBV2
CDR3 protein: CASSGRTGSLNTEAFF

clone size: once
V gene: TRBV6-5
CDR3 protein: CASRGPSETQYF

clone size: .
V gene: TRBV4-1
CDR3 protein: CASSLDSMIFTGELFF

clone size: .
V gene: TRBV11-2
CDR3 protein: CASRQTGTGPYEQYF

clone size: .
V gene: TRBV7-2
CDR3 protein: CASSWTGDGYTF

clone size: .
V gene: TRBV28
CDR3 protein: CASRGTDSYGYTF

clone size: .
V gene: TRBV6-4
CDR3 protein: CASSEGSASSYEQYF

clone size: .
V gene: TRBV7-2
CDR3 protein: CASSLSGSGHNEQFF

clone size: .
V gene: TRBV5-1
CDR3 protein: CASSLGPTGNEQFF

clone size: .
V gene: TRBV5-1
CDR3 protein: CASSPGEGNQPQHF

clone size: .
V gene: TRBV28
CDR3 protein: CASSLTVESSYEQYF

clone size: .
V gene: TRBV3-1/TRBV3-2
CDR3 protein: CASSPWTGSSSGANVLTF

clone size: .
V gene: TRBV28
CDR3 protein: CASRIRDREKRNQPQHF

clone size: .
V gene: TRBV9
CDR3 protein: CASSGGGSKYNEQFF

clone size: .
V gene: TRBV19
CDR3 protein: CASSIGIRGQNSGNTIYF